This TCR beta chain was retrieved from a study of blood T cell repertoires in COVID-19. Study information: Sites in the United States, Italy and Spain provided acute and convalescent COVID-19 samples. Sources were T cells, B-cell-depleted T cells, or PBMCs; the material itself was cDNA or gDNA.

This CDR3 has 12 residues. Germline-derived CDR1 and CDR2 are LNHDA and SQIVND (reference sequence). The V gene end was trimmed by 5 bases and the J gene end by 9 bases; junction bases not matched to a gene: 5. Original processing notes: The authors estimated nucleated cell counts from reference gene primer amplification. Profiling relied on immunoSEQ multiplex PCR, and the TCRdb table lists in-frame clones only, not all of them. The DNA gave D and trimming, while V, J and clone size come from that table. This table has about 51,000 clones, 85% to 90% appearing once. This clonotype was obtained from a man at least 80 years old with active COVID-19. This rearrangement joins TRBV19 to TRBJ2-7, with 9 bases identical to TRBD1. Material for sequencing was peripheral blood. The CDR3 reads CASSHDRGWQYF. CDR3 nucleotides: TGTGCCAGTAGTCATGACAGGGGGTGGCAGTACTTC.